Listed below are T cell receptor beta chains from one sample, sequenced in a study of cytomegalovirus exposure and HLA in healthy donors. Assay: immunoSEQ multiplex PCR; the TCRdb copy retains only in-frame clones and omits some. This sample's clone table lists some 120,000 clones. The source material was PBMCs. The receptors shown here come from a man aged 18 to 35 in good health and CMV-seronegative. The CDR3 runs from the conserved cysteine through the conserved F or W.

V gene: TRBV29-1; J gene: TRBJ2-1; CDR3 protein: CSVDKRGGQGNEQFF
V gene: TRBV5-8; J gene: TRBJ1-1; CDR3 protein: CASSALRGTALISFF
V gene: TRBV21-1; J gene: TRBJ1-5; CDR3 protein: CASSKKKGDQPQHF
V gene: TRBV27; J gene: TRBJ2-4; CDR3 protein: CASSLRGGRNIQYF
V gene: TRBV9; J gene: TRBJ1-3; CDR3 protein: CASSPGQGLGGNTIHF
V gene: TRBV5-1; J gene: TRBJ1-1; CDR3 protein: CASSPGTVNTEAFF
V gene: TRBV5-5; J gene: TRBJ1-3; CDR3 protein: CASSVPGGLGNTIYF
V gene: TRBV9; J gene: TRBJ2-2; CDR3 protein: CASSGSGTGVSGELFF
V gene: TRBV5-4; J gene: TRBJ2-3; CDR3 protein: CASSLEKQGADTQYF
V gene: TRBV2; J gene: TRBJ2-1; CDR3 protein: CASSRGLAGGHEQFF
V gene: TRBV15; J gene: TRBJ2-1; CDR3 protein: CATSRGQGSYNEQFF
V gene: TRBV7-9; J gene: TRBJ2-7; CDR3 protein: CASSFTTGNEQYF
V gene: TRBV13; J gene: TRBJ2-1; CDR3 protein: CASSSTRDSYNEQFF
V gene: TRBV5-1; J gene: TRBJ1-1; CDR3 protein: CASSFKQGQEAFF
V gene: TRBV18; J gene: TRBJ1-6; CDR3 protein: CASSRDNKNSPLHF
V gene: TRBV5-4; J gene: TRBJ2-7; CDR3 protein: CASSSRQGGYEQYF
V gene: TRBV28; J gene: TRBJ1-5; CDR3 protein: CASSPLNQPQHF
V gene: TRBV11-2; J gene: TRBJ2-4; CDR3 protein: CASSRAKNIQYF
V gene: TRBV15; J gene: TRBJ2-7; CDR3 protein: CATSRKFGTSGIPSYEQYF
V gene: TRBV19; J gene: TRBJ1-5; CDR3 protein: CASDELSGYSQPQHF
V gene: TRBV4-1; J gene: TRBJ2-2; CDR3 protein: CASSQDSGTGNTGELFF
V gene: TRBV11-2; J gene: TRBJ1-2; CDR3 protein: CASSNGAANYGYTF
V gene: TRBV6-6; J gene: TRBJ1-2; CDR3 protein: CASRTGQNYGYTF
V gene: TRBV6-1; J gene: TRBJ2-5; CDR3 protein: CASRQTGGGETQYF
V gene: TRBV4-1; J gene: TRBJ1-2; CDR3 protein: CASSQDSPLLSRGYTF
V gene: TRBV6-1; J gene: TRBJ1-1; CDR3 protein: CASSATGSPEAFF
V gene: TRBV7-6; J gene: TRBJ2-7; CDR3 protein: CASSSPGGLGYEQYF